The 19 T cell receptor beta chains below all came from one sample that was sequenced in a study of T cell repertoires in cytomegalovirus infection (dated by TCRdb to the late 2010s). Data came from an Illumina HiSeq 1500. Clones were called with MiXCR by TCRdb after fastp trimmed the public reads at Q25, and only in-frame beta chains were retained. Every distinct CDR3 protein forms one entry, paired with its most common genes and DNA. The sample records 450,000 to 650,000 distinct CDR3 sequences, under 45% of which are singletons. Together, the top ten hold around 50% of the sample. Their specific antigens are unknown. In light of the paper, this sample's treatment or condition label describes: in vitro stimulation with specific CMV peptide epitopes to enrich CMV-specific T cells. The source material was cultured PBMCs, sampled from culture after CMV antigen stimulation. The receptors come from a human donor in good health (CMV status not recorded). Some clones in this sample may be carry-over from other donors' samples.

V is TRBV20-1 and J is TRBJ1-2, with D possibly TRBD1 on 6 matching bases. The V end was cut by 3 bases, the J end by 7 bases, with 15 bases between. The CDR3 has 13 residues. Germline V gene lookup returns CDR1 DFQATT and CDR2 SNEGSKA (reference sequence). The CDR3 DNA reads TGCAGTGCTAGTTTAGGGGGGCTGGTTGGCTACACCTTC. Amino acid sequence: CSASLGGLVGYTF.

The genes are TRBV20-1 and TRBJ1-2, with D perhaps TRBD1 (6 bases). This CDR3 contains 16 residues. V dropped 0 bases and J dropped 2 bases, with 16 bases sitting between them. Germline values: CDR1 DFQATT, CDR2 SNEGSKA (reference sequence). CDR3 coding DNA: TGCAGTGCTAGAGATCTGGGATTGGACAGCAACTATGGCTACACCTTC. This sequence encodes CSARDLGLDSNYGYTF.

The rearrangement uses TRBV19 and TRBJ1-1; 7 bases are a match to TRBD1. V trimming: 5 bases; J trimming: 1 base; junction bases outside the gene matches: 4. Germline V CDR1 and CDR2: LNHDA, SQIVND (reference sequence). The CDR3 is 14 amino acids. CDR3 nucleotide sequence: TGTGCCAGTAGTCAAGGGGGCGCGAACACTGAAGCTTTCTTT. It encodes CASSQGGANTEAFF.

This clonotype was counted at least ten times. The chain combines TRBV18 with TRBJ1-2; a possible D gene is TRBD1 (6 bases). V was trimmed by 3 bases and J by 0 bases, leaving 14 bases between them. The CDR3 has 16 residues. Germline loops: CDR1 KGHSH, CDR2 LQKENI. CDR3: CASSPGHQEANYGYTF. CDR3 DNA sequence: TGTGCCAGCTCACCGGGACATCAGGAGGCTAACTATGGCTACACCTTC.

V gene TRBV27 combines with J gene TRBJ1-6; D is unclear. The germline V gene has CDR1 MNHEY and CDR2 SMNVEV (reference sequence). V lost 8 bases and J 7 bases, leaving 21 bases between the germline ends. This CDR3 comprises 16 residues. CDR3 sequence (DNA): TGTGCCAGCGGTCCCTTAGTTGGAGGCGGGAATTCACCCCTCCACTTT. Encoded protein: CASGPLVGGGNSPLHF.

V gene TRBV7-6 combines with J gene TRBJ2-7, with D perhaps being TRBD1 or TRBD2 (5 bases each). There are 15 residues in the CDR3. Trimming took off 5 bases at V and 3 bases at J, with 17 bases between the two ends. Germline lookup yields CDR1 SGHVS and CDR2 FNYEAQ. This CDR3 is CASSRLGDPVYEQYF. CDR3 nucleotide sequence: TGTGCCAGCAGCCGGTTGGGGGATCCCGTCTACGAGCAGTACTTC.

V gene TRBV6-1 combines with J gene TRBJ1-3; D is undetermined. The CDR3 runs 14 residues. Germline V gene lookup returns CDR1 MNHNS and CDR2 SASEGT. The germline V and J ends were trimmed by 5 bases and 0 bases, with 8 bases remaining between them. CDR3 amino acids: CASSRAYSGNTIYF. The CDR3 nucleotides read TGTGCCAGCAGTCGGGCCTACTCTGGAAACACCATATATTTT.

The chain is built from TRBV20-1 and TRBJ2-5; D is ambiguous. The CDR3 totals 12 residues. The germline gives CDR1 DFQATT, CDR2 SNEGSKA (reference sequence). CDR3 bases: TGCAGCTTTCCCCTGCCCGGAGAGACCCAGTACTTC. Translating gives CSFPLPGETQYF.

V is TRBV7-2 and J is TRBJ2-2; 7 bases fit TRBD2. The CDR3 covers 15 residues. Germline values: CDR1 SGHTA, CDR2 FQGNSA. V was clipped by 5 bases and J by 6 bases; unmatched bases: 9. DNA for the CDR3: TGTGCCAGCAGCCTGAAAGACCGGGGGGCCGGGGAGCTGTTTTTT. Protein product: CASSLKDRGAGELFF.

This clonotype was seen more than once but under ten times. The chain is built from TRBV19 and TRBJ2-7; 7 bases agree with TRBD1. Germline V gene sequence: CDR1 LNHDA, CDR2 SQIVND (reference sequence). The trim removed 6 bases at V and 6 bases at J, leaving 11 bases unmatched. The CDR3 sequence is 14 residues long. The CDR3 bases are TGTGCCAGTAGCCGACAGGGTGGTCTCGGCGAGCAGTACTTC. Its translation: CASSRQGGLGEQYF.

The chain combines TRBV12-3 or TRBV12-4 with TRBJ1-5; tentatively, D is TRBD1 (5 bases). With 6 bases removed from V and 7 bases from J, the gap between germline ends came to 13 bases. This CDR3 is 13 amino acids long. CDR3 in DNA: TGTGCCAGCAGCCCACTGGGGGGGCAGCCCCAGCATTTT. Encoded protein: CASSPLGGQPQHF.

A single count supports this clonotype. The rearrangement joins TRBV18 to TRBJ2-3; TRBD2 matches at 7 bases. CDR1 is KGHSH, CDR2 LQKENI, per germline. Trimming at V came to 0 bases and at J to 3 bases, leaving 6 bases not matched to a gene. The CDR3 consists of 16 residues. CDR3 amino acids: CASSPPGSGVTDTQYF. CDR3 sequence (DNA): TGTGCCAGCTCACCACCGGGCAGCGGGGTAACAGATACGCAGTATTTT.

In this sample, this clonotype turned up a few times. V usage is TRBV7-9 and J usage is TRBJ1-6; 9 positions match TRBD1. CDR1 is SEHNR and CDR2 is FQNEAQ in the germline V gene (reference sequence). The CDR3 has 15 residues. The J segment lost 7 bases and the V segment lost 6 bases, leaving 7 bases of the junction unmatched. CDR3: CASRHGTGLNSPLHF. The CDR3 DNA reads as TGTGCCAGCAGACACGGGACAGGGCTGAATTCACCCCTCCACTTT.

This clonotype is a singleton in its sample. This sequence joins TRBV29-1 and TRBJ1-1; D is perhaps TRBD1 (5 bases). Trimming removed 4 bases from V and 0 bases from J, with 9 bases in between. Germline CDR1 reads SQVTM; CDR2 reads ANQGSEA. CDR3 length equals 13 residues. CDR3 sequence: CSVVQGMNTEAFF. Written as DNA, the CDR3 is TGCAGCGTTGTTCAGGGCATGAACACTGAAGCTTTCTTT.

This clonotype has only a few counts. The rearrangement uses TRBV7-2 and TRBJ1-2; D may be TRBD1 (5 bases). The CDR3 loop spans 17 amino acids. V was cut by 1 base and J by 0 bases, with 15 bases left in between. In germline, CDR1 is SGHTA, CDR2 FQGNSA. CDR3 DNA sequence: TGTGCCAGCAGCTTAGGGTCAAGGGGCCTAGCTAACTATGGCTACACCTTC. It is translated as CASSLGSRGLANYGYTF.

This clonotype was detected only a few times. The chain has TRBV7-2 and TRBJ2-2; D is unresolved. Germline CDR1 is SGHTA and CDR2 is FQGNSA. There are 15 residues in the CDR3. Trimming stripped 5 bases from V and 0 bases from J, with 10 bases between. The CDR3, as DNA: TGTGCCAGCAGCCCCCAAGGGACGAACACCGGGGAGCTGTTTTTT. It translates to CASSPQGTNTGELFF. Variable domain in full (rest from reference TRBV7-2 and TRBJ2-2): GAGVSQSPSNKVTEKGKDVELRCDPISGHTALYWYRQSLGQGLEFLIYFQGNSAPDKSGLPSDRFSAERTGGSVSTLTIQRTQQEDSAVYLCASSPQGTNTGELFFGEGSRLTVL.

This clonotype was counted between two and nine times. The V gene is TRBV11-2, the J gene TRBJ2-5; 9 nucleotides align to TRBD1. In germline, CDR1 is SGHAT, CDR2 FQNNGV. The ends lost 5 bases at V and 6 bases at J; junction bases unmatched: 4. The CDR3 loop spans 13 amino acids. This CDR3 reads CASSQDRGQTQYF. The CDR3 DNA reads as TGTGCCAGCAGCCAGGACAGGGGACAGACCCAGTACTTC. Using reference TRBV11-2 and TRBJ2-5 for the parts outside the CDR3, the full variable domain is EAGVAQSPRYKIIEKRQSVAFWCNPISGHATLYWYQQILGQGPKLLIQFQNNGVVDDSQLPKDRFSAERLKGVDSTLKIQPAKLEDSAVYLCASSQDRGQTQYFGPGTRLLVL.

This clonotype was seen more than once but under ten times. This chain joins TRBV11-2 and TRBJ2-3, with TRBD2 identical over 7 bases. Germline V CDR1 and CDR2: SGHAT, FQNNGV. The CDR3 runs to 16 residues. With 0 bases clipped from V and 5 bases from J, the junction kept 8 bases outside the gene matches. This CDR3 reads CASSLDRASGRDTQYF. CDR3 bases: TGTGCCAGCAGCTTAGATCGGGCTAGCGGAAGAGATACGCAGTATTTT.

CDR3 sequence (DNA): TGCAGTGCCAGTACCCCGGGACGGATCTATGGCTACACCTTC. This sequence encodes CSASTPGRIYGYTF. V and J are TRBV20-1 and TRBJ1-2, with D perhaps matching TRBD1 (5 bases). Looked up from germline, CDR1 is DFQATT and CDR2 is SNEGSKA (reference sequence). Trimming left V 6 bases short and J 4 bases short, with 18 bases between. The CDR3 consists of 14 residues.